Reported below is one TCR beta chain. The data were taken from a study of cytomegalovirus exposure and HLA in healthy donors. The PCR made use of 60 Vbeta and 13 Jbeta primers. Measured with immunoSEQ multiplex PCR; TCRdb has only the in-frame clones, and not every one. The data hold about 120,000 clones, with over 60% observed a single time. The CDR3 covers 18 residues. Germline V gives CDR1 MGHDK, CDR2 SYGVNS. Unmatched junction bases numbered 16, after V lost 5 bases and J lost 0 bases. The TCR sequence derives from a man aged 25-45 years in good health and CMV-seropositive. The rearrangement links TRBV25-1 to TRBJ2-7, with 7 bases aligning to TRBD2. The specimen was PBMCs. The DNA for the CDR3 is TGTGCCAGCAGTTCCGTCCTCCCCGGACTAGATGCCTCCTACGAGCAGTACTTC. Translation: CASSSVLPGLDASYEQYF.